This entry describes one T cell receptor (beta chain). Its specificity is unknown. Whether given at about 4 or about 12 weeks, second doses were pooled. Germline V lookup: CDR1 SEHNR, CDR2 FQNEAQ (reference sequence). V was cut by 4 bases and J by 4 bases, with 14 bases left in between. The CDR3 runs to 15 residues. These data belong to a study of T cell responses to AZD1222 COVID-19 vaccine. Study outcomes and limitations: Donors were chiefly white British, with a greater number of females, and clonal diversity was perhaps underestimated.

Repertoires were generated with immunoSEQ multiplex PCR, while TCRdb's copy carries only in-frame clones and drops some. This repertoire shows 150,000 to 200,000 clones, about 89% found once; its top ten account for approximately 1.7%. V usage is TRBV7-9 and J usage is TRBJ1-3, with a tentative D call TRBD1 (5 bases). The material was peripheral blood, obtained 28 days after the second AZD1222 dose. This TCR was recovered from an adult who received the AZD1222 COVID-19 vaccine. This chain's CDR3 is CASSSPGTAGNTIYF. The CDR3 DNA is TGTGCCAGCAGCTCCCCGGGGACCGCGGGAAACACCATATATTTT.